A selection of T cell receptor beta chains follows, all from one sample in a study of blood T cell repertoires in COVID-19. The protocol was immunoSEQ multiplex PCR, while the TCRdb copy is restricted to in-frame clones and leaves out a portion. The sample shows 100,000 to 150,000 clones, around 82% of them seen only once. Input material: peripheral blood. These receptors all stem from a man older than 75 with active or convalescent COVID-19. Each CDR3 is given with its conserved first and last residue. A D gene is named only where the DNA matches it firmly. The size of a clone is reported for some rows only, either as once, few or many, or as a class for expanded clones.

abundance,d_gene,j_gene,v_gene,CDR3aa,CDR3nt
many,TRBD1,TRBJ1-1,TRBV19,CASRDRMNTEAFF,TGTGCCAGTAGGGACAGGATGAACACTGAAGCTTTCTTT
NA,TRBD1,TRBJ1-1,TRBV11-3,CASSQGQGSTEAFF,TGTGCCAGCAGCCAGGGACAGGGGAGTACTGAAGCTTTCTTT
NA,NA,TRBJ1-2,TRBV13,CASSLDRAGYTF,TGTGCCAGCAGCTTAGACAGGGCTGGCTACACCTTC
once,NA,TRBJ2-3,TRBV6-5,CASRTGGGHTDTQYF,TGTGCCAGCCGAACCGGCGGGGGCCACACAGATACGCAGTATTTT
NA,NA,TRBJ2-7,TRBV28,CASIRGGSYEQYF,TGTGCCAGCATTAGGGGGGGCTCCTACGAGCAGTACTTC
once,NA,TRBJ1-1,TRBV5-1,CASSWDSNTEAFF,TGCGCCAGCAGCTGGGACTCGAACACTGAAGCTTTCTTT
NA,TRBD1,TRBJ2-7,TRBV25-1,CASTQSMTGAEQYF,TGTGCCAGCACCCAGTCCATGACAGGGGCCGAGCAGTACTTC
NA,NA,TRBJ2-7,TRBV2,CASSSTPPYEQYF,TGTGCCAGCTCTAGTACCCCTCCCTACGAGCAGTACTTC
NA,NA,TRBJ2-3,TRBV5-1,CASSPETMSTDTQYF,TGCGCCAGCAGCCCCGAGACTATGAGCACAGATACGCAGTATTTT
NA,TRBD1,TRBJ2-7,TRBV4-1,CASSRLYQGQSYEQYF,TGCGCCAGCAGCCGCTTATACCAGGGACAGTCGTACGAGCAGTACTTC
NA,TRBD1,TRBJ1-4,TRBV4-1,CASSSPGQGATNEKLFF,TGCGCCAGCAGCTCCCCGGGACAGGGGGCAACTAATGAAAAACTGTTTTTT
NA,TRBD1,TRBJ2-7,TRBV19,CASRDTGDWYEQYF,TGTGCCAGTAGAGATACAGGGGATTGGTACGAGCAGTACTTC
once,NA,TRBJ1-1,TRBV7-3,CASSRELNTEAFF,TGTGCCAGCAGCCGGGAACTGAACACTGAAGCTTTCTTT
NA,NA,TRBJ2-3,TRBV6-2/TRBV6-3,CASSFSRQQQKFTQYF,TGTGCCAGCAGTTTCTCCCGACAGCAACAAAAGTTTACGCAGTATTTT
NA,NA,TRBJ1-5,TRBV21-1,CASSTRQGQHF,TGTGCCAGCAGCACCCGACAGGGCCAGCATTTT
NA,TRBD1,TRBJ1-2,TRBV4-1,CASSQLTGNSPRGYTF,TGCGCCAGCAGCCAACTGACAGGGAACAGTCCCCGGGGCTACACCTTC
NA,NA,TRBJ1-2,TRBV6-5,CASSYRSFGGYTF,TGTGCCAGCAGCTATAGGAGTTTCGGGGGCTACACCTTC
NA,NA,TRBJ2-1,TRBV7-8,CASSLSGLYYNEQFF,TGTGCCAGCAGCTTATCAGGCTTGTACTACAATGAGCAGTTCTTC
NA,NA,TRBJ2-5,TRBV2,CASASGLGETQYF,TGTGCCAGCGCCTCGGGACTGGGGGAGACCCAGTACTTC
NA,NA,TRBJ1-1,TRBV19,CASSIGQGNTEAFF,TGTGCCAGTAGTATAGGTCAGGGGAACACTGAAGCTTTCTTT
NA,NA,TRBJ2-2,TRBV5-1,CASSEPGLNTGELFF,TGCGCCAGCAGCGAACCGGGACTTAACACCGGGGAGCTGTTTTTT
NA,TRBD1,TRBJ2-6,TRBV6-1,CASSDRGGAGANVLTF,TGTGCCAGCAGTGACCGAGGGGGCGCAGGGGCCAACGTCCTGACTTTC
NA,NA,TRBJ2-2,TRBV5-1,CASSPRAGDGGELFF,TGCGCCAGCAGCCCCCGGGCAGGGGATGGCGGGGAGCTGTTTTTT
NA,NA,TRBJ2-7,TRBV10-3,CAISLGPSSYEQYF,TGTGCCATCAGTTTGGGGCCAAGCTCCTACGAGCAGTACTTC
NA,NA,TRBJ1-5,TRBV6-4,CASSEEAGAQPQHF,TGTGCCAGCAGTGAAGAGGCAGGGGCTCAGCCCCAGCATTTT
NA,NA,TRBJ1-5,TRBV30,CAWSQVGTGNQPQHF,TGTGCCTGGAGTCAGGTGGGAACGGGGAATCAGCCCCAGCATTTT
NA,NA,TRBJ2-5,TRBV7-9,CASSLGAAETQYF,TGTGCCAGCAGCCTGGGGGCAGCAGAGACCCAGTACTTC
NA,TRBD2,TRBJ2-7,TRBV2,CASSRGLAGSYEQYF,TGTGCCAGCAGCCGGGGACTAGCGGGGTCCTACGAGCAGTACTTC
NA,NA,TRBJ1-4,TRBV5-1,CASSLLGSENEKLFF,TGCGCCAGCAGCTTGCTCGGGTCAGAGAATGAAAAACTGTTTTTT
NA,NA,TRBJ1-1,TRBV28,CASSLPNTEAFF,TGTGCCAGCAGTCTTCCTAACACTGAAGCTTTCTTT
once,TRBD1,TRBJ1-5,TRBV28,CASRYRDRGRGLEQPQHF,TGTGCCAGCAGGTACCGGGACAGGGGGCGAGGGTTAGAACAGCCCCAGCATTTT
NA,TRBD1,TRBJ1-5,TRBV28,CASSLTGASNQPQHF,TGTGCCAGCAGTTTGACAGGGGCTAGCAATCAGCCCCAGCATTTT
once,NA,TRBJ1-2,TRBV9,CASSGRDYGYTF,TGTGCCAGCAGCGGGAGGGACTATGGCTACACCTTC
NA,NA,TRBJ2-3,TRBV6-4,CASSDSASSTDTQYF,TGTGCCAGCAGTGACTCGGCTAGCTCCACAGATACGCAGTATTTT
NA,NA,TRBJ1-5,TRBV28,CASVTGPAAQPQHF,TGTGCCAGCGTGACAGGCCCGGCTGCTCAGCCCCAGCATTTT
NA,NA,TRBJ2-1,TRBV7-2,CASSSSFEQFF,TGTGCCAGCAGCTCTAGCTTTGAGCAGTTCTTC
NA,NA,TRBJ2-1,TRBV7-2,CASSQEGGAYNEQFF,TGTGCCAGCAGCCAGGAAGGGGGGGCCTACAATGAGCAGTTCTTC
few,NA,TRBJ2-1,TRBV5-8,CASSLEGAGGEEQFF,TGTGCCAGCAGCTTGGAAGGGGCCGGTGGGGAAGAGCAGTTCTTC
NA,TRBD2,TRBJ2-1,TRBV20-1,CSASYPPGGASYNEQFF,TGCAGTGCTAGTTACCCCCCGGGGGGGGCCTCCTACAATGAGCAGTTCTTC
NA,NA,TRBJ1-3,TRBV7-8,CASSGPRAAVSGNTIYF,TGTGCCAGCAGCGGACCGAGGGCAGCCGTCTCTGGAAACACCATATATTTT
NA,NA,TRBJ1-6,TRBV9,CASSVERVGSPLHF,TGTGCCAGCAGCGTAGAACGTGTCGGTTCACCCCTCCACTTT
NA,NA,TRBJ1-2,TRBV3-1/TRBV3-2,CASSQNGGDYGYTF,TGTGCCAGCAGCCAAAACGGGGGGGACTATGGCTACACCTTC
NA,NA,TRBJ1-2,TRBV19,CASSIAGGINYGYTF,TGTGCCAGTAGTATAGCCGGCGGCATAAACTATGGCTACACCTTC
NA,TRBD2,TRBJ2-1,TRBV6-2/TRBV6-3,CASSYGSGGANNEQFF,TGTGCCAGCAGTTACGGTAGCGGGGGGGCGAACAATGAGCAGTTCTTC
NA,NA,TRBJ1-5,TRBV19,CASSTISGGNQPQHF,TGTGCCAGTAGTACTATCTCAGGGGGCAATCAGCCCCAGCATTTT
NA,TRBD1,TRBJ2-1,TRBV4-3,CASSQDGTGASYNEQFF,TGCGCCAGCAGCCAAGATGGGACAGGGGCCTCCTACAATGAGCAGTTCTTC
NA,NA,TRBJ2-1,TRBV12-3/TRBV12-4,CATSTLSYNEQFF,TGTGCCACGAGTACCCTATCCTACAATGAGCAGTTCTTC
NA,NA,TRBJ2-1,TRBV7-3,CASSSPGIHYNEQFF,TGTGCCAGCAGCTCGCCCGGGATCCACTACAATGAGCAGTTCTTC
once,NA,TRBJ2-5,TRBV29-1,CSVESRGTQYF,TGCAGCGTTGAGTCCCGGGGGACCCAGTACTTC
NA,TRBD1,TRBJ2-7,TRBV2,CASRETGTAYEQYF,TGTGCCAGCAGGGAAACCGGGACAGCCTACGAGCAGTACTTC
NA,NA,TRBJ1-6,TRBV2,CASRPILNSPLHF,TGTGCCAGCAGGCCTATCCTAAATTCACCCCTCCACTTT
NA,NA,TRBJ1-6,TRBV12-3/TRBV12-4,CASSLGGEGPLHF,TGTGCCAGCAGTTTGGGAGGGGAAGGACCCCTCCACTTT
NA,TRBD1,TRBJ1-1,TRBV6-6,CASSRRQGGTEAFF,TGTGCCAGCAGTCGTAGACAGGGAGGTACTGAAGCTTTCTTT
NA,NA,TRBJ2-7,TRBV18,CASSPGGGYEQYF,TGTGCCAGCTCACCAGGCGGTGGGTACGAGCAGTACTTC
NA,TRBD2,TRBJ2-5,TRBV9,CASSRPSGTSGVETQYF,TGTGCCAGCAGTAGACCCTCCGGGACTAGCGGGGTGGAGACCCAGTACTTC
NA,NA,TRBJ2-3,TRBV28,CASSAPRGGTTDTQYF,TGTGCCAGCAGTGCTCCTAGGGGGGGAACAACAGATACGCAGTATTTT
few,TRBD1,TRBJ1-2,TRBV3-1/TRBV3-2,CASSQDPWGQGIGYTF,TGTGCCAGCAGCCAAGATCCTTGGGGACAGGGAATAGGCTACACCTTC
once,TRBD1,TRBJ2-6,TRBV10-2,CASSELGQGGAGSGANVLTF,TGCGCCAGCAGTGAGCTGGGACAGGGTGGCGCCGGCTCTGGGGCCAACGTCCTGACTTTC
NA,TRBD1,TRBJ2-2,TRBV4-2,CASSQEGQGGTGELFF,TGTGCCAGCAGCCAAGAAGGACAGGGGGGCACCGGGGAGCTGTTTTTT